This T cell receptor beta chain was obtained from a study of T cell changes during pregnancy in multiple sclerosis. Using immunoSEQ multiplex PCR, the repertoire was profiled, and TCRdb retains in-frame clones only, with some absent. The sample comprises 45,000 to 60,000 clones, more than 85% of which are singletons, and about 1.2% rests with the top ten. Germline V CDR1 and CDR2: KGHSH, LQKENI. V was pared by 3 bases and J by 1 base, with 15 bases between. The CDR3 has 16 amino acids. Material: peripheral blood, obtained after pregnancy. This TCR came from a female donor in good health, enrolled as a control in a pregnancy study. The V gene is TRBV18, the J gene TRBJ1-2; D is ambiguous. CDR3 in DNA: TGTGCCAGCTCACCTTATGATTCCGCACATAACTATGGCTACACCTTC. Its translation: CASSPYDSAHNYGYTF.